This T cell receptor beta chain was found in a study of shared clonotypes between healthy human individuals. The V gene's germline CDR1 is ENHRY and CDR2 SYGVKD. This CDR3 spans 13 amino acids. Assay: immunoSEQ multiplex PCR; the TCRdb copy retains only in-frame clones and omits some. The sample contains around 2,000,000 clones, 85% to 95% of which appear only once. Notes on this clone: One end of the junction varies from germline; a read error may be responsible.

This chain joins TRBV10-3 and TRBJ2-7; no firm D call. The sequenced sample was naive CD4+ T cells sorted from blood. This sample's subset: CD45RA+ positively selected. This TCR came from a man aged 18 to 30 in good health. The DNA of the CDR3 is TGTGCCACCAGTACAGAGAACTCCTACGAGCAGTACTTC. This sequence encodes CATSTENSYEQYF.